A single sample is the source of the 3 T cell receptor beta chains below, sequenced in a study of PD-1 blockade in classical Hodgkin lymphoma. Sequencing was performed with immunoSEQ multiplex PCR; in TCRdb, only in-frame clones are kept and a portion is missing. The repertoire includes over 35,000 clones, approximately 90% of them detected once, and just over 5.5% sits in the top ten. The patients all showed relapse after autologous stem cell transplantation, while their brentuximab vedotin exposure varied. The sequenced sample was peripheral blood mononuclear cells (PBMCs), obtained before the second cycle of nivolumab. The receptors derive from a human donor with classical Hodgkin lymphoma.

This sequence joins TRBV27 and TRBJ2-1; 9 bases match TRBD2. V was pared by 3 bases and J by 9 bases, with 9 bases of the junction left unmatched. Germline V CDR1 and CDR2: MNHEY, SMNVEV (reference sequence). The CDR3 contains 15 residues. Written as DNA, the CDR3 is TGTGCCAGCAGTTTGGGCGGGGGGGCCTTCGGTGAGCAGTTCTTC. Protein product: CASSLGGGAFGEQFF.

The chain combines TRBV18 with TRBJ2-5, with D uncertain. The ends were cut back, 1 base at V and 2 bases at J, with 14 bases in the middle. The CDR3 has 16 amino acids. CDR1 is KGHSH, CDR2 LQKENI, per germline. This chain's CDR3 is CASSPLSADPQETQYF. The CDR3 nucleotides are TGTGCCAGCTCACCACTGAGCGCTGACCCTCAAGAGACCCAGTACTTC.

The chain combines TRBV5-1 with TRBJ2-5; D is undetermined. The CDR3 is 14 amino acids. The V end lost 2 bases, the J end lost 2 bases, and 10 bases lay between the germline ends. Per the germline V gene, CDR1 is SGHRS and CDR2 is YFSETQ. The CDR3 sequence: CASSFDPLQETQYF. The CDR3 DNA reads TGCGCCAGCAGCTTCGACCCCCTTCAAGAGACCCAGTACTTC.